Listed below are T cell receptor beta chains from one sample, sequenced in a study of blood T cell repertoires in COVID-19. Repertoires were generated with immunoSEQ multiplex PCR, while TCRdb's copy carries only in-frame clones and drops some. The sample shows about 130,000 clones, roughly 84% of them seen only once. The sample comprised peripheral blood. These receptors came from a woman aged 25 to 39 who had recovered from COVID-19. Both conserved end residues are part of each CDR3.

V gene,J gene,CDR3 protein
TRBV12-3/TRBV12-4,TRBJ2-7,CASSLSGAYEQYF
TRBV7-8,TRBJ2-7,CASSPRSSSYEQYF
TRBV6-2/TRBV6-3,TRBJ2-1,CASSSRAGGGNEQFF
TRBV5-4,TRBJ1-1,CASSLEDTAGTEAFF
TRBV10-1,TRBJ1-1,CASSDPLTGAEAFF
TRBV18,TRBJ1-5,CASSPKGQDNQPQHF
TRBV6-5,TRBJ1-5,CASSRTGRDQPQHF
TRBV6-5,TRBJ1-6,CASRSGTHNSPLHF
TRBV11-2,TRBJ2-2,CASRRDRNTGELFF
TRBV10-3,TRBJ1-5,CAIRGDTNQPQHF
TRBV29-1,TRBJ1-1,CSAGLGGSTEAFF
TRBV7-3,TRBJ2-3,CASSPDRDSNPDTQYF
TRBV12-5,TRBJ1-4,CASGTEGLAEKLFF
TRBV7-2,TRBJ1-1,CASSNTRRDTEAFF
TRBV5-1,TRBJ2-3,CASSFGGTTDTQYF
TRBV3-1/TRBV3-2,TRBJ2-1,CASSQDLTSGSYNEQFF
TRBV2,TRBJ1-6,CASSGDIKEYNSPLHF
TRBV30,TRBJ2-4,CAWSGQNIQYF
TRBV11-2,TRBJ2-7,CASSFLARTPYEQYF
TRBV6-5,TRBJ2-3,CASSGQPGDTQYF
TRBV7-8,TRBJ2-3,CASSLVMKAGVLTDTQYF
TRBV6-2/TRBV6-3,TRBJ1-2,CASSYSVQGDYGYTF
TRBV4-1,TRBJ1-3,CASSVGGSGNTIYF
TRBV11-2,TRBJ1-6,CASSLTDSYNSPLHF
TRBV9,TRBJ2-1,CASSVEVWASGRGGEQFF
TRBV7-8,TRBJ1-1,CASSRPGTEAFF
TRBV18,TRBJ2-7,CASSPDRSIHEQYF
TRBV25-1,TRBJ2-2,CACGGRTSLNTGELFF
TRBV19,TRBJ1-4,CASSFNRDRATNEKLFF
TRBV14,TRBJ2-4,CASSQETGTGRVVVAKNIQYF
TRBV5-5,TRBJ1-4,CASSSSRTGGGEKLFF
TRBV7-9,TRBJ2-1,CASSLELAGAYNEQFF
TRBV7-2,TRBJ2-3,CASSLPSYRASTDTQYF
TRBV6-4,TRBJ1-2,CASRPDRGRIDGYTF
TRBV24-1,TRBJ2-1,CATSDGGLAGYNEQFF
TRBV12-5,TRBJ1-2,CASGLVVAAGGSKGYTF
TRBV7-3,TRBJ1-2,CASSFSSASQGGSSGYTF
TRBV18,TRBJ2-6,CASSPVTGSVNSGANVLTF
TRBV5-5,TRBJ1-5,CASSLEWGGPQHF
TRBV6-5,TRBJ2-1,CASRPGLERYNEQFF
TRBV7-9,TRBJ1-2,CASSLGPGQPGF
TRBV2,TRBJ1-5,CASKAVNNQPQHF
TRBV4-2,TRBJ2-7,CASSQQGADEQYF
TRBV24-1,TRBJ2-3,CATSAGSTDTQYF
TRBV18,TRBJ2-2,CASSPTLSKPTGELFF
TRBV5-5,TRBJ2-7,CASSLIGLTTYEQYF
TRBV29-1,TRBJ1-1,CSVDQGIGTEAFF
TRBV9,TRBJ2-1,CASSVVTGNEQFF
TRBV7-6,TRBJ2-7,CASSLGTGPYEQYF
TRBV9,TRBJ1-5,CASSVGGAGQPQHF